The TCR beta chain described here comes from a study of T cell clones after liver transplantation. The wider study: Post-transplant blood was tracked for graft-donor-reactive T cell clones identified in a pre-transplant mixed lymphocyte reaction. Graft-donor-reactive sequences were compared with third-party-reactive TCRbeta sequences from pre-transplant mixed lymphocyte reactions. Apart from a few HCV-positive recipients, transplants were for non-autoimmune, non-viral reasons. The study's findings and limits: Graft donor-reactive T cells possibly entered the graft instead of undergoing deletion.

Turning to this clone: Its antigen is undetermined.

The CDR3 contains 13 residues. V gave up 1 base and J gave up 9 bases, with 12 bases separating them. CDR1 and CDR2 (germline): SGHTA, FQGTGA. Repertoires were generated with immunoSEQ multiplex PCR, while TCRdb's copy carries only in-frame clones and drops some. Found here are over 100,000 clones, around 86% of them singletons; the top ten hold 0.8% to 1%. This TCR came from a human donor who received a liver transplant. Sequenced material: CD4+ T cells from blood, taken before liver transplant. V is TRBV7-3 and J is TRBJ1-1; D is uncertain. The CDR3 sequence is CASSLNAQTQAFF. The CDR3, as DNA: TGTGCCAGCAGCTTAAATGCCCAGACCCAAGCTTTCTTT.